The rows below give T cell receptor beta chains drawn from one sample of a study of technical replicates of blood from a handful of donors. Clones were read by immunoSEQ multiplex PCR, and TCRdb kept only the in-frame ones, dropping some. The sample yields tens of thousands of clones, roughly nine tenths seen once. The specimen was PBMCs. The receptors shown here come from a human donor in good health. Some clones in this sample may be carry-over from other donors' samples. Both conserved end residues are part of each CDR3. Each record gives: J gene, clone size, V gene, CDR3 protein. Clone size appears in some rows only: once, few, many, or a class for an expanded clone.

j_call: TRBJ1-5; clone_size: NA; v_call: TRBV7-2; cdr3_aa: CASSSLPPGTVNQPQHF
j_call: TRBJ2-2; clone_size: medium-sized; v_call: TRBV7-6; cdr3_aa: CASSTDRGWSNTGELFF
j_call: TRBJ2-1; clone_size: once; v_call: TRBV19; cdr3_aa: CASSSQTSGRGIEQFF
j_call: TRBJ2-7; clone_size: NA; v_call: TRBV4-1; cdr3_aa: CASSQDAGRGGSYEQYF
j_call: TRBJ2-7; clone_size: NA; v_call: TRBV23-1; cdr3_aa: CASVYRDRAYEQYF
j_call: TRBJ2-2; clone_size: NA; v_call: TRBV6-1; cdr3_aa: CASSEPGQFPGELFF
j_call: TRBJ2-7; clone_size: NA; v_call: TRBV5-5; cdr3_aa: CASSLGSGTDLFEQYF
j_call: TRBJ2-3; clone_size: NA; v_call: TRBV5-1; cdr3_aa: CASSLAGTGGWDTQYF
j_call: TRBJ2-3; clone_size: NA; v_call: TRBV9; cdr3_aa: CASSVIGDRGLDTQYF
j_call: TRBJ2-4; clone_size: few; v_call: TRBV19; cdr3_aa: CASSINPRGTGGEIRTKNIQYF
j_call: TRBJ2-7; clone_size: NA; v_call: TRBV10-3; cdr3_aa: CAISESRRSEQYF
j_call: TRBJ2-7; clone_size: once; v_call: TRBV27; cdr3_aa: CASSLAGGYEQYF
j_call: TRBJ1-1; clone_size: NA; v_call: TRBV5-1; cdr3_aa: CASSFQVGLSNTEAFF
j_call: TRBJ2-5; clone_size: NA; v_call: TRBV11-2; cdr3_aa: CASSPGTGVEGTQYF
j_call: TRBJ2-3; clone_size: NA; v_call: TRBV18; cdr3_aa: CASSVTGETDTQYF
j_call: TRBJ2-2; clone_size: NA; v_call: TRBV7-3; cdr3_aa: CASSGGVSVKAGELFF
j_call: TRBJ2-5; clone_size: NA; v_call: TRBV30; cdr3_aa: CAWSVQETQYF
j_call: TRBJ2-1; clone_size: NA; v_call: TRBV29-1; cdr3_aa: CSLETSSYNEQFF
j_call: TRBJ2-7; clone_size: NA; v_call: TRBV6-5; cdr3_aa: CASSYHAGTGDAEQYF
j_call: TRBJ2-2; clone_size: NA; v_call: TRBV7-2; cdr3_aa: CASSTRQGAPGELFF
j_call: TRBJ1-2; clone_size: once; v_call: TRBV5-1; cdr3_aa: CASSLVSGVDGYTF
j_call: TRBJ1-3; clone_size: NA; v_call: TRBV7-2; cdr3_aa: CASSRDRNSGNTIYF
j_call: TRBJ1-2; clone_size: NA; v_call: TRBV4-3; cdr3_aa: CASSQRTGGYGYTF
j_call: TRBJ2-7; clone_size: once; v_call: TRBV9; cdr3_aa: CASSPAAGKWFEQYF
j_call: TRBJ2-3; clone_size: NA; v_call: TRBV7-2; cdr3_aa: CASSLAIRGDTQYF
j_call: TRBJ2-5; clone_size: few; v_call: TRBV7-9; cdr3_aa: CASSFSTSGDRYQETQYF
j_call: TRBJ2-1; clone_size: NA; v_call: TRBV27; cdr3_aa: CASSLQGWGNEQFF
j_call: TRBJ1-6; clone_size: once; v_call: TRBV13; cdr3_aa: CASSIRQGPIYNSPLHF
j_call: TRBJ2-3; clone_size: NA; v_call: TRBV6-1; cdr3_aa: CASSEARNLVTDTQYF
j_call: TRBJ1-6; clone_size: NA; v_call: TRBV6-1; cdr3_aa: CASTLLGQTNSPLHF
j_call: TRBJ2-1; clone_size: NA; v_call: TRBV12-5; cdr3_aa: CASVWPGGPGVSEQFF
j_call: TRBJ2-1; clone_size: NA; v_call: TRBV6-5; cdr3_aa: CASSSRGGPYNEQFF
j_call: TRBJ1-1; clone_size: once; v_call: TRBV18; cdr3_aa: CASSLQGRGAFF
j_call: TRBJ1-5; clone_size: once; v_call: TRBV2; cdr3_aa: CASSVDRGQVSQPQHF
j_call: TRBJ1-5; clone_size: few; v_call: TRBV7-2; cdr3_aa: CASSLVGGKGNQPQHF
j_call: TRBJ2-7; clone_size: NA; v_call: TRBV27; cdr3_aa: CASSFIGTGNYEQYF